This record concerns one T cell receptor beta chain sequence. Original data processing: Nucleated cell number was recorded as an estimate derived from reference gene primer amplification. Profiled with immunoSEQ multiplex PCR; TCRdb holds only in-frame clones, not every one. The DNA was the basis for D and trimming; V, J and clone size are from that table. This table has 250,000 to 300,000 clones, approximately 90% appearing once. Losses at the gene ends were 4 bases for V and 6 bases for J; bases not matched to a gene: 2. This CDR3 has 12 amino acids. Germline lookup yields CDR1 MNHEY and CDR2 SVGEGT. This record comes from a study of blood T cell repertoires in COVID-19.

Material for sequencing was peripheral blood. The receptor was isolated from a man aged 40-49 years with acute or convalescent COVID-19. This rearrangement joins TRBV6-2 or TRBV6-3 to TRBJ2-7, with TRBD1 matching over 8 bases. In nucleotides, the CDR3 is TGTGCCAGCAGTTGGACAGGGTCCGAGCAGTACTTC. Protein: CASSWTGSEQYF.